The source of this T cell receptor (beta chain) is a study of blood T cell repertoires in COVID-19. Overall study context: Acute-phase and convalescent COVID-19 samples originated in the United States, Italy and Spain. PBMCs, B-cell-depleted T cells, or T cells provided the cDNA or gDNA that made up the material.

Trimming took 1 base from V and 0 from J, leaving 4 bases between them. The CDR3 extends over 14 amino acids. Looked up from germline, CDR1 is SGHRS and CDR2 is YFSETQ. The authors' processing: Amplification of reference gene primers provided the estimated nucleated cell counts. Clones were sequenced by immunoSEQ multiplex PCR, and TCRdb holds only the in-frame ones, with some missing. The V and J calls and clone size are taken from that table; D and trimming were inferred from the DNA. Of tens of thousands of clones listed, around 87% are singletons. The clonotype originates from a man aged 45-65 years with acute or convalescent COVID-19. Sequenced material: peripheral blood. The chain joins TRBV5-1 to TRBJ1-4, with D uncertain. CDR3 sequence: CASSLLSTNEKLFF. CDR3 DNA sequence: TGCGCCAGCAGCTTGTTATCAACTAATGAAAAACTGTTTTTT.